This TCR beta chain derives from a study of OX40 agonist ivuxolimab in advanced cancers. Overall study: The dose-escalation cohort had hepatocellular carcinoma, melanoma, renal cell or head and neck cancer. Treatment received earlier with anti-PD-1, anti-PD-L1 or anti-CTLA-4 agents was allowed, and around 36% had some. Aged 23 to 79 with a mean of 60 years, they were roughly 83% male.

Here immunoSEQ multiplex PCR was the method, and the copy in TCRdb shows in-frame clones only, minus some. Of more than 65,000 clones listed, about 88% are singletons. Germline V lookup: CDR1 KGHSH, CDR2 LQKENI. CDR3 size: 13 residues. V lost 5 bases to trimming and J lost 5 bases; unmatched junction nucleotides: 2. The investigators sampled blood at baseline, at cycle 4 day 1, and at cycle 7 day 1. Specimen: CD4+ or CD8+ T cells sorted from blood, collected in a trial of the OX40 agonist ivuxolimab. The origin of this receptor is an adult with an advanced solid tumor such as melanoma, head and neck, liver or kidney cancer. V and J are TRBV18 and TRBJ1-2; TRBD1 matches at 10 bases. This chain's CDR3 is CASSSGQGYGYTF. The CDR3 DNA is TGTGCCAGCTCATCGGGACAGGGGTATGGCTACACCTTC.